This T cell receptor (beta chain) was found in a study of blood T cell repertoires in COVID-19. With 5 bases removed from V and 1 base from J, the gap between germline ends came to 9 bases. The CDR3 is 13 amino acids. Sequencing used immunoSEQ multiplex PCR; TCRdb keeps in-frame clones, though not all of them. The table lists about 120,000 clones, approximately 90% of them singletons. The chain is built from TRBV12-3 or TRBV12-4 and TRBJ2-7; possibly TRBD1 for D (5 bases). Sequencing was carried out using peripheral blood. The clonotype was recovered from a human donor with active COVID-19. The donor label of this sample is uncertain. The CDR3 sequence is CASSRRTSYEQYF. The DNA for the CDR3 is TGTGCCAGCAGTCGCCGGACATCCTACGAGCAGTACTTC.